This passage covers 25 T cell receptor beta chains from one sample sequenced in a study of cytotoxic CD8 clonotypes in ibrutinib-treated CLL. Libraries were prepared by immunoSEQ multiplex PCR; TCRdb keeps only in-frame clonotypes and omits some of them. The data show approximately 97,000 clones, approximately 71% seen once. The specimen was PBMCs, collected after 24 months of ibrutinib treatment. These receptors were obtained from a human donor with chronic lymphocytic leukemia.

J is TRBJ1-5 and V is TRBV27; no clear D. The CDR3 consists of 15 residues. CDR1 is MNHEY and CDR2 is SMNVEV in the germline V gene (reference sequence). The V and J ends lost 0 bases and 1 base respectively, with 7 bases between them. The CDR3 spells CASSLSGQSNQPQHF. The CDR3 DNA reads TGTGCCAGCAGTTTATCAGGCCAGAGCAATCAGCCCCAGCATTTT.

The J gene is TRBJ2-3, the V gene TRBV27; 9 positions match TRBD2. The CDR3 contains 15 residues. Unmatched junction bases numbered 8, after V lost 10 bases and J lost 0 bases. Germline loops: CDR1 MNHEY, CDR2 SMNVEV (reference sequence). Here the CDR3 reads CATGLAGLSTDTQYF. CDR3 bases: TGTGCCACAGGGCTAGCGGGACTCAGCACAGATACGCAGTATTTT.

This chain uses TRBV19 with TRBJ2-4; TRBD2 aligns across 10 bases. CDR1 LNHDA and CDR2 SQIVND come from the germline V gene (reference sequence). V shed 5 bases, J shed 3 bases, and the junction held 4 bases outside the gene matches. The CDR3 is made up of 15 amino acids. The CDR3 spells CASSPWTSGKNIQYF. The DNA for the CDR3 is TGTGCCAGTAGTCCTTGGACTAGCGGCAAAAACATTCAGTACTTC. Together with reference TRBV19 and TRBJ2-4, the CDR3 gives the full variable domain: DGGITQSPKYLFRKEGQNVTLSCEQNLNHDAMYWYRQDPGQGLRLIYYSQIVNDFQKGDIAEGYSVSREKKESFPLTVTSAQKNPTAFYLCASSPWTSGKNIQYFGAGTRLSVL.

This clone was detected only a few times. The DNA for the CDR3 is TGTGCCAGCAGCCACCGGGACAGTAGCTACGAGCAGTACTTC. It translates to CASSHRDSSYEQYF. The chain links TRBV7-2 to TRBJ2-7; the match to TRBD1 covers 7 bases. The CDR3 is 14 amino acids. Germline V gene sequence: CDR1 SGHTA, CDR2 FQGNSA. Unmatched junction bases numbered 7, after V lost 5 bases and J lost 3 bases.

This chain connects TRBV5-4 to TRBJ2-3; D tentatively fits TRBD1 or TRBD2 (5 bases each). The CDR3 runs 16 residues. Per germline, CDR1 SGHNT and CDR2 YYREEE (reference sequence). V dropped 4 bases and J dropped 2 bases, with 17 bases sitting between them. CDR3 nucleotide sequence: TGTGCCAGCAGCCTCCCTCGAGGGACCTACACAGATACGCAGTATTTT. It is translated as CASSLPRGTYTDTQYF.

The V call is TRBV4-3, the J call TRBJ1-5, with D perhaps TRBD1 (6 bases). V lost 0 bases and J 7 bases, leaving 13 bases between the germline ends. The CDR3 contains 15 residues. Germline V gene sequence: CDR1 LGHNA, CDR2 YSLEER. The CDR3 DNA is TGCGCCAGCAGCCAAGATAGGGGGGCGCGACAGCCCCAGCATTTT. Translation gives CASSQDRGARQPQHF.

V is TRBV7-3 and J is TRBJ1-5; D gene uncertain. CDR1 is SGHTA, CDR2 FQGTGA, per germline. There are 13 residues in the CDR3. Trimming stripped 5 bases from V and 1 base from J, with 6 bases between. The CDR3: CASSPGSNQPQHF. CDR3 in DNA: TGTGCCAGCAGCCCGGGGAGCAATCAGCCCCAGCATTTT.

This clone has a single count. The genes are TRBV6-1 and TRBJ1-1; no reliable D call. The V and J ends lost 4 bases and 5 bases respectively, with 11 bases between them. Germline CDR1 MNHNS, CDR2 SASEGT. The CDR3 spans 13 residues. The CDR3 loop is CASSGTGWTEAFF. The CDR3 DNA is TGTGCCAGCAGTGGGACCGGGTGGACTGAAGCTTTCTTT.

The genes are TRBV5-1 and TRBJ1-1; D is undetermined. V lost 4 bases to trimming and J lost 8 bases, with 24 bases between them. The CDR3 contains 16 residues. Germline V gives CDR1 SGHRS, CDR2 YFSETQ. The CDR3, as DNA: TGCGCCAGCAGCCTCTCTCGGCCTATAGACCCGGAAGAAGCTTTCTTT. Translating it yields CASSLSRPIDPEEAFF.

This chain links TRBV4-3 with TRBJ1-6; 9 nucleotides agree with TRBD1. This CDR3 region has 15 residues. CDR1 and CDR2 from the germline V gene are LGHNA and YSLEER. Unmatched junction bases numbered 6, after V lost 3 bases and J lost 9 bases. The CDR3 region has the DNA TGCGCCAGCAGCCAGGGGACAGGGACAAGTTCACCCCTCCACTTT. Its protein is CASSQGTGTSSPLHF.

The CDR3 here is CASRDRGTDTQYF. The CDR3 bases are TGTGCCAGCAGGGACAGGGGTACAGATACGCAGTATTTT. This chain joins TRBV7-9 and TRBJ2-3; the match to TRBD1 covers 9 bases. The germline CDR1 and CDR2 sequences are SEHNR and FQNEAQ (reference sequence). Unmatched junction bases numbered 1, after V lost 6 bases and J lost 3 bases. The CDR3 contains 13 residues.

This clone turned up a few times. V gene TRBV4-2 combines with J gene TRBJ1-4, with D tentatively TRBD1 (6 bases). Trimming removed 4 bases from V and 8 bases from J, with 14 bases in between. Germline assignment: CDR1 LGHNA and CDR2 YNFKEQ. The CDR3 spans 14 residues. CDR3 sequence reads: CASSRGGGGEKLFF. The DNA of the CDR3 is TGTGCCAGCAGCCGGGGAGGGGGTGGAGAAAAACTGTTTTTT.

The chain uses TRBV18 and TRBJ2-7; 7 bases are shared with TRBD1. Germline V gene lookup returns CDR1 KGHSH and CDR2 LQKENI. There are 14 residues in the CDR3. J gave up 4 bases and V 3 bases, and 6 bases lay outside the gene matches. The DNA of the CDR3 is TGTGCCAGCTCACCCGGACAGGCTCGGTACGAGCAGTACTTC. Translated: CASSPGQARYEQYF. Variable domain in full (rest from reference TRBV18 and TRBJ2-7): NAGVMQNPRHLVRRRGQEARLRCSPMKGHSHVYWYRQLPEEGLKFMVYLQKENIIDESGMPKERFSAEFPKEGPSILRIQQVVRGDSAAYFCASSPGQARYEQYFGPGTRLTVT.

V is TRBV5-1 and J is TRBJ2-5; 10 bases are a match to TRBD1. V trimming: 5 bases; J trimming: 3 bases; junction bases outside the gene matches: 10. CDR3 length equals 16 residues. Germline V lookup: CDR1 SGHRS, CDR2 YFSETQ. This CDR3 is CASSSSGTGVEETQYF. CDR3 nucleotide sequence: TGCGCCAGCAGTTCATCCGGGACAGGGGTAGAAGAGACCCAGTACTTC.

The chain carries TRBV4-3 and TRBJ2-3, with D unclear. Germline CDR1 reads LGHNA; CDR2 reads YSLEER. This CDR3 contains 18 residues. V shed 0 bases and J shed 2 bases, with 18 bases lying between them. This CDR3 is CASSQDQSARDFTDTQYF. In DNA, the CDR3 is TGCGCCAGCAGCCAAGATCAGTCGGCCCGAGACTTCACAGATACGCAGTATTTT.

Written as DNA, the CDR3 is TGCAGCGTTGTCCCGGAACTAGCGGAATACTACGAGCAGTACTTC. Its translation is CSVVPELAEYYEQYF. This chain links TRBV29-1 with TRBJ2-7; 8 bases are a match to TRBD2. CDR3 length: 15 amino acids. Germline CDR1 and CDR2: SQVTM and ANQGSEA. Trimming cost V 4 bases and J 3 bases; bases outside gene matches: 11.

This clone occurred a few times. The chain recombines TRBV9 with TRBJ2-7, with D perhaps assigned TRBD1 or TRBD2 (5 bases each). V dropped 4 bases and J dropped 1 base, with 15 bases sitting between them. The CDR3 has 15 amino acids. Looked up from germline, CDR1 is SGDLS and CDR2 is YYNGEE. The CDR3 nucleotides are TGTGCCAGCAGCTTAGCCGGGGCCTTATCCTACGAGCAGTACTTC. Its translation is CASSLAGALSYEQYF.

The rearrangement links TRBV2 to TRBJ1-3; D unresolved. V gave up 1 base and J gave up 0 bases, with 10 bases separating them. The CDR3 is 16 residues long. From germline, CDR1 is SNHLY and CDR2 FYNNEI. CDR3 in amino acids: CASSEVVASSGNTIYF. The CDR3 DNA reads TGTGCCAGCAGTGAAGTGGTGGCGAGCTCTGGAAACACCATATATTTT.

The chain carries TRBV2 and TRBJ1-2; D uncertain. Germline-derived CDR1 and CDR2 are SNHLY and FYNNEI. Trimming cost V 5 bases and J 8 bases, with 12 bases left between them. The CDR3 covers 12 residues. The chain's CDR3 is CASSTPPVGYTF. The CDR3 nucleotides read TGTGCCAGCAGTACACCCCCCGTAGGCTACACCTTC. The entire variable domain, with the rest obtained from reference TRBV2 and TRBJ1-2, is as follows: EPEVTQTPSHQVTQMGQEVILRCVPISNHLYFYWYRQILGQKVEFLVSFYNNEISEKSEIFDDQFSVERPDGSNFTLKIRSTKLEDSAMYFCASSTPPVGYTFGSGTRLTVV.

This sequence joins TRBV20-1 and TRBJ2-1, with D possibly matching TRBD1 (5 bases). The CDR3 contains 11 residues. Trimming shortened V by 3 bases and J by 9 bases, and 9 bases separated the two germline ends. The V gene's germline CDR1 is DFQATT and CDR2 SNEGSKA (reference sequence). CDR3 DNA: TGCAGTGCTAGGGGGCATGGTGAGCAGTTCTTC. Its translation: CSARGHGEQFF.

This clone appeared once. DNA of the CDR3: TGTGCCAGCAGTTTCCGGCTAGCGGTGAGCACAGATACGCAGTATTTT. Encoded protein: CASSFRLAVSTDTQYF. V is TRBV27 and J is TRBJ2-3; 7 bases map to TRBD2. Germline assignment: CDR1 MNHEY and CDR2 SMNVEV (reference sequence). The J segment lost 0 bases and the V segment lost 3 bases, leaving 6 bases of the junction unmatched. This CDR3 has 16 residues.

The chain employs TRBV11-3 and TRBJ2-3; D ambiguous. From germline, CDR1 is SGHNT and CDR2 YENEEA. CDR3 length equals 14 residues. V shed 5 bases and J shed 0 bases, with 9 bases lying between them. CDR3 protein: CASSPFSSTDTQYF. Here the CDR3 DNA reads TGTGCCAGCAGCCCGTTCTCGAGCACAGATACGCAGTATTTT.

The chain couples TRBV11-3 to TRBJ2-2, with D maybe TRBD2 (5 bases). Germline V gene lookup returns CDR1 SGHNT and CDR2 YENEEA. The CDR3 is 12 residues long. CDR3 bases: TGTGCAAGCCAGCGGATTACCGGGGAGCTGTTTTTT. Its protein product is CASQRITGELFF.

The chain uses TRBV10-3 and TRBJ2-2; 11 bases match TRBD2. This CDR3 is 17 amino acids long. The V gene end was trimmed by 0 bases and the J gene end by 0 bases; junction bases not matched to a gene: 0. The germline V gene encodes CDR1 ENHRY and CDR2 SYGVKD. CDR3 sequence: CAISESGLAANTGELFF. The CDR3 nucleotides read TGTGCCATCAGTGAGTCGGGACTAGCGGCGAACACCGGGGAGCTGTTTTTT.

V and J are TRBV7-8 and TRBJ2-5; D possibly uses TRBD1 or TRBD2 (6 bases each). V shed 1 base and J shed 2 bases, with 17 bases lying between them. Germline V gene data show CDR1 as SGHVS and CDR2 as FQNEAQ. The length of the CDR3 is 17 residues. The CDR3 nucleotides are TGTGCCAGCAGCTTAGATCGGGTTAGGGGGGCACAAGAGACCCAGTACTTC. Encoded protein: CASSLDRVRGAQETQYF.